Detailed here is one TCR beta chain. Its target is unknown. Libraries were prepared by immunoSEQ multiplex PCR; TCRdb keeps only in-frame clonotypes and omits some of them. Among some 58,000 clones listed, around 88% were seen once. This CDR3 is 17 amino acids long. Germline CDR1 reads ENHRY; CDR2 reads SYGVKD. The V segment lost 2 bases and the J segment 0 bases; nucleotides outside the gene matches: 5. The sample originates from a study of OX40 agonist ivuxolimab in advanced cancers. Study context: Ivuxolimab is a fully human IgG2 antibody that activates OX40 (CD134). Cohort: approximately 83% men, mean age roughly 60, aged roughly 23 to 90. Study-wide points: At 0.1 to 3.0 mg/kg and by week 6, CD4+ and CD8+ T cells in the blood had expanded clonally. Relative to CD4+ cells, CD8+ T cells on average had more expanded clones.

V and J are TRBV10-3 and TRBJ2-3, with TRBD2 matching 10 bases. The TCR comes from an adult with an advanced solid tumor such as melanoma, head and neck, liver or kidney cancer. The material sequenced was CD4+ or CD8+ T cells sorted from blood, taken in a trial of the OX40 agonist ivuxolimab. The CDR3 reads CAISERLAGASTDTQYF. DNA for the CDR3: TGTGCCATCAGTGAGCGCCTAGCGGGAGCTAGCACAGATACGCAGTATTTT.